The rows below give T cell receptor beta chains drawn from one sample of a study of T cell responses to AZD1222 COVID-19 vaccine. Data came from immunoSEQ multiplex PCR; TCRdb stores just in-frame clones and leaves some out. The repertoire holds 120,000 or so clones, roughly 88% seen once, with about 4.3% in the top ten. The specimen comprised peripheral blood, sampled on day 0 of MenACWY control vaccination. The receptors were sampled from an adult in good health. Each CDR3 is given with its conserved first and last residue. A D gene is named only where the DNA matches it firmly. Size values are once, few and many counts, or a class for expanded clones, and some rows have none.

CDR3 DNA,CDR3 protein,clone size,D gene,J gene,V gene
TGTGCCAGCAGCTTGTCGGTTTTGGAGACCCAGTACTTC,CASSLSVLETQYF,NA,NA,TRBJ2-5,TRBV11-2
TGTGCCAGCAGCCGGGACAGGGCGCCGTTGAATGAGCAGTTCTTC,CASSRDRAPLNEQFF,NA,TRBD1,TRBJ2-1,TRBV14
TGTGCCAGCAGCTTAGCGTACAGAAATCAGCCCCAGCATTTT,CASSLAYRNQPQHF,NA,NA,TRBJ1-5,TRBV7-9
TGTGCCAGCAGTTTAAACAGGGGACCCTACAATGAGCAGTTCTTC,CASSLNRGPYNEQFF,NA,TRBD1,TRBJ2-1,TRBV28
TGTGCCAGCAGCCAGACAGGGGATGAATCACCCCTCCACTTT,CASSQTGDESPLHF,NA,TRBD1,TRBJ1-6,TRBV3-1/TRBV3-2
TGCGCCAGCCAGGGGCGTTTGGGTTCACCCCTCCACTTT,CASQGRLGSPLHF,NA,NA,TRBJ1-6,TRBV10-1
TGTGCCAGCAGCTACATAGCGGGGGGGTACAATGAGCAGTTCTTC,CASSYIAGGYNEQFF,NA,TRBD2,TRBJ2-1,TRBV7-9
TGTGCCGCTCCACCCCGGGACAGGGGGACTGGGGCCAACGTCCTGACTTTC,CAAPPRDRGTGANVLTF,NA,TRBD1,TRBJ2-6,TRBV30
TGTGCCATATCGGGACTAGCGGGGGCAGCGAAAGAGACCCAGTACTTC,CAISGLAGAAKETQYF,NA,TRBD2,TRBJ2-5,TRBV28
TGCAGCGTGGGGGCGATGGCGAACACTGAAGCTTTCTTT,CSVGAMANTEAFF,NA,NA,TRBJ1-1,TRBV29-1
TGTGCCAGCACTTTGGGAGCGAATCAGCCCCAGCATTTT,CASTLGANQPQHF,NA,NA,TRBJ1-5,TRBV6-5
TGTGCCACCAGCAGAGCAGAAGGGGGGAGCGAGACCCAGTACTTC,CATSRAEGGSETQYF,few,NA,TRBJ2-5,TRBV15
TGTGCCAGCAGTTTTAGTCAAGGGACTAGCGGGAGAGAGACCCAGTACTTC,CASSFSQGTSGRETQYF,NA,TRBD2,TRBJ2-5,TRBV28
TGTGCCAGCAGTTTATCGACACACGGAAATCAGCCCCAGCATTTT,CASSLSTHGNQPQHF,once,NA,TRBJ1-5,TRBV27
TGTGCCAGCAGTTTATTCCCTCCCTCTACAAGGGACACTGAAGCTTTCTTT,CASSLFPPSTRDTEAFF,NA,NA,TRBJ1-1,TRBV27
TGTGCCAGCAGCGCAACCGGGACGTTTGGCTACACCTTC,CASSATGTFGYTF,NA,NA,TRBJ1-2,TRBV9
TGTGCCAGCAGCTTCCCCTTAGCGGGAGCCTACGAGCAGTACTTC,CASSFPLAGAYEQYF,NA,TRBD2,TRBJ2-7,TRBV7-9
TGCGCCAGCAAAGGGGGTGTGGAAACCGGGGAGCTGTTTTTT,CASKGGVETGELFF,once,NA,TRBJ2-2,TRBV5-1
TGTGCCAGCAGCTTGATAGGGGCCGGGGAAAAACTGTTTTTT,CASSLIGAGEKLFF,once,NA,TRBJ1-4,TRBV7-2
TGTGCCAGCAGCTTAGTCGGTCAGGATGAGACCCAGTACTTC,CASSLVGQDETQYF,NA,NA,TRBJ2-5,TRBV11-2
TGCGCCAGCAGCCTCACCAGGGGAAACTATGGCTACACCTTC,CASSLTRGNYGYTF,NA,NA,TRBJ1-2,TRBV5-1
TGCGCCAGCAGCCAAGTGGGTGGGACAGGGAACTACAATGAGCAGTTCTTC,CASSQVGGTGNYNEQFF,NA,TRBD1,TRBJ2-1,TRBV4-1
TGTGCCAGCAGTTATGGAGGGGGGCGAGGGACCTATGGCTACACCTTC,CASSYGGGRGTYGYTF,NA,NA,TRBJ1-2,TRBV6-2/TRBV6-3
TGTGCCAGCAGCGCCGACGGGCCTTATGAAAAACTGTTTTTT,CASSADGPYEKLFF,NA,NA,TRBJ1-4,TRBV3-1/TRBV3-2
TGTGCCAGCACTCAAACAGCTAACTATGGCTACACCTTC,CASTQTANYGYTF,NA,NA,TRBJ1-2,TRBV6-6
TGCAGCGTTGATTCACGCCCGTACAATGAGCAGTTCTTC,CSVDSRPYNEQFF,once,NA,TRBJ2-1,TRBV29-1
TGTGCCAGTAGGCAACAGGGACCCGGGGAGCTGTTTTTT,CASRQQGPGELFF,NA,NA,TRBJ2-2,TRBV19
TGTGCCAGCAGGAAACAGGGTGATAATGAAAAACTGTTTTTT,CASRKQGDNEKLFF,once,NA,TRBJ1-4,TRBV5-4
TGTGCCAGCAGCTTACGAGCCGGGAGGACTGAAGCTTTCTTT,CASSLRAGRTEAFF,NA,NA,TRBJ1-1,TRBV7-2
TGCGCCAGCAGCCCTCCCCTTGGGGGCGACTATGGCTACACCTTC,CASSPPLGGDYGYTF,NA,NA,TRBJ1-2,TRBV4-1
TGTGCCAGCAGTTTATTTGGGGGAAGGGCTTTCTTT,CASSLFGGRAFF,NA,NA,TRBJ1-1,TRBV28
TGTGCCAGCAGTGAAGCCCGACAGGCTCAAGAGACCCAGTACTTC,CASSEARQAQETQYF,NA,NA,TRBJ2-5,TRBV25-1
TGTGCCAGTAGGATGCCGGGAACCTCAAGGGGCACTGAAGCTTTCTTT,CASRMPGTSRGTEAFF,NA,NA,TRBJ1-1,TRBV19
TGTGCCAGCAGTTTTTTCACTAGCGGGAGGGCCTTGCAGTACTTC,CASSFFTSGRALQYF,few,TRBD2,TRBJ2-7,TRBV27
TGTGCCAGCAGTCTGGGACAGGGGAGCACTGAAGCTTTCTTT,CASSLGQGSTEAFF,NA,TRBD1,TRBJ1-1,TRBV27
TGTGCCAGCTCAGAGTCAGATACGCAGTATTTT,CASSESDTQYF,NA,NA,TRBJ2-3,TRBV18
TGTGCCAGCAGTATACAACGGGACAGAACTACTAACTATGGCTACACCTTC,CASSIQRDRTTNYGYTF,NA,TRBD1,TRBJ1-2,TRBV28
TGCGCCAGCGGATCGGGACAGGGGAATTCACCCCTCCACTTT,CASGSGQGNSPLHF,NA,TRBD1,TRBJ1-6,TRBV10-1
TGTGCCAGCAGCCCCGGGACAGGCTTTAACTATGGCTACACCTTC,CASSPGTGFNYGYTF,NA,TRBD1,TRBJ1-2,TRBV5-6
TGTGCCAGCAGCTTAGGGTCCGGGACTAGCGCGGCCGGGGAGCTGTTTTTT,CASSLGSGTSAAGELFF,NA,TRBD2,TRBJ2-2,TRBV7-8
TGTGCCAGCAGCAGAGGCTCTAGCGGGATTGGAGATACGCAGTATTTT,CASSRGSSGIGDTQYF,NA,TRBD2,TRBJ2-3,TRBV7-9
TGTGCCAGCAGCTTAGGGAGCGGGGGGGCAAACAATGAGCAGTTCTTC,CASSLGSGGANNEQFF,NA,TRBD2,TRBJ2-1,TRBV13
TGTGCCAGCAGCCAGACAGGGGACTCCCAAGAGACCCAGTACTTC,CASSQTGDSQETQYF,NA,TRBD1,TRBJ2-5,TRBV3-1/TRBV3-2
TGTGCCAGCAGCCCTCAGGGCGGCACTGAAGCTTTCTTT,CASSPQGGTEAFF,NA,NA,TRBJ1-1,TRBV3-1/TRBV3-2
TGTGCCAGCAGTGGGCGGGACCTATCATTCGCAACTAATGAAAAACTGTTTTTT,CASSGRDLSFATNEKLFF,NA,NA,TRBJ1-4,TRBV25-1
TGTGCCAGCAGCTTAGTGAGGGGCTCCACAGATACGCAGTATTTT,CASSLVRGSTDTQYF,NA,NA,TRBJ2-3,TRBV5-8
TGTGCCAGCAGCATAGGACAGGGGTCGCACTACGAGCAGTACTTC,CASSIGQGSHYEQYF,NA,TRBD1,TRBJ2-7,TRBV5-5
TGTGCCAGCAGTTACCCCGCGGAGGGCTACACCTTC,CASSYPAEGYTF,NA,NA,TRBJ1-2,TRBV6-5
TGTGCCAGCTCACCTACAGGGCCCCTAAGCACAGATACGCAGTATTTT,CASSPTGPLSTDTQYF,NA,NA,TRBJ2-3,TRBV18
TGTGCCAGTGACACTTCTGGGGCCAACGTCCTGACTTTC,CASDTSGANVLTF,NA,NA,TRBJ2-6,TRBV6-5
TGTGCCATCAGCTCGGACATGGCAGGGGGCAACTATGGCTACACCTTC,CAISSDMAGGNYGYTF,NA,TRBD1,TRBJ1-2,TRBV10-3
TGTGCCATCAGTGAAACGGGACTAGCGGGAGTATCAGATACGCAGTATTTT,CAISETGLAGVSDTQYF,NA,TRBD2,TRBJ2-3,TRBV10-3